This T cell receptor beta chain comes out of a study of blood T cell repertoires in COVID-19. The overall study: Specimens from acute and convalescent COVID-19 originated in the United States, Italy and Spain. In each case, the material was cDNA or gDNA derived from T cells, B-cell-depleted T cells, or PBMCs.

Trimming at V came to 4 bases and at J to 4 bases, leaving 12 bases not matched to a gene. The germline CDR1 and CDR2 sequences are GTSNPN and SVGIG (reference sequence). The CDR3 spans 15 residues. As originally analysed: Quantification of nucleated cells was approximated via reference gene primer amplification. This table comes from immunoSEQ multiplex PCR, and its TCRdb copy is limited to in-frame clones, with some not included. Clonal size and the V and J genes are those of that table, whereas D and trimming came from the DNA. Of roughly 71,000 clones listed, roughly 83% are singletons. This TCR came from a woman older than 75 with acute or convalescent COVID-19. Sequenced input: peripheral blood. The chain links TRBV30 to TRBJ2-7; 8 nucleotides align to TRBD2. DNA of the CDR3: TGTGCCTGGAAGATCCCGGGACTAGAGTCATACGAGCAGTACTTC. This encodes CAWKIPGLESYEQYF.